Listed below are T cell receptor beta chains from one sample, sequenced in a study of blood T cells in healthy people across ages. MiXCR was run by TCRdb on the 5' RACE reads, yielding one entry per CDR3 protein. The sample shows about 680,000 distinct CDR3 sequences, approximately 49% of them seen only once. The sequenced material came from blood. Receptors were obtained from a woman in her fifties or sixties in good health. CDR3s include the opening cysteine and the closing phenylalanine or tryptophan. A D gene is named only where the DNA matches it firmly. Size is omitted from some rows. Given values are once, few, many or a class for expanded clones.

J,V,size,D,length,DNA,CDR3
TRBJ1-4,TRBV3-1,few,NA,13,TGTGCCAGCAGCCTCCGGGGCGAGGAAAAACTGTTTTTT,CASSLRGEEKLFF
TRBJ2-7,TRBV6-5,few,TRBD2,15,TGTGCCAGCAGCCCAGGACTAGCGGCTGCCTACGAGCAGTACTTC,CASSPGLAAAYEQYF
TRBJ2-7,TRBV20-1,NA,TRBD2,14,TGCAGTGCCAGGACTAGCGGGAGAGCCTACGAGCAGTACTTC,CSARTSGRAYEQYF
TRBJ2-7,TRBV20-1,NA,TRBD1,14,TGCAGTGCTAGCCTATCGCAGGGGGCTGGCGAGCAGTACTTC,CSASLSQGAGEQYF
TRBJ2-1,TRBV3-1,NA,NA,16,TGTGCCAGCAGCCAAGATGCGAGGGTCCCCTACAATGAGCAGTTCTTC,CASSQDARVPYNEQFF
TRBJ2-7,TRBV6-6,few,NA,10,TGTGCCAGCAGTTCGAATGAGCAGTACTTC,CASSSNEQYF
TRBJ2-3,TRBV5-1,NA,NA,17,TGCGCCAGCAGCTTGGCCGGACTGAAAACTAGCACAGATACGCAGTATTTT,CASSLAGLKTSTDTQYF
TRBJ1-2,TRBV2,NA,TRBD1,16,TGTGCCAGCAGCCAAGGACAGGGTAGTTGGGGCGGTGGCTACACCTTC,CASSQGQGSWGGGYTF
TRBJ2-6,TRBV6-1,NA,TRBD2,17,TGTGCCAGCAAGCTAGCGGGAGGGAACTCTGGGGCCAACGTCCTGACTTTC,CASKLAGGNSGANVLTF
TRBJ2-5,TRBV12-5,few,NA,11,TGTGCTAGTGGTCTCGAGGAGACCCAGTACTTC,CASGLEETQYF
TRBJ2-7,TRBV7-2,NA,TRBD1,15,TGTGCCAGCAGCTTAGCAGGGGGCATGTCCTACGAGCAGTACTTC,CASSLAGGMSYEQYF
TRBJ2-5,TRBV7-2,many,TRBD2,12,TGTGCCAGCAGCCAGACTAGCGAGACCCAGTACTTC,CASSQTSETQYF